These 13 T cell receptor beta chains were all obtained from the same sample, sequenced in a study of T cell repertoires in cytomegalovirus infection. TCRdb passed the reads through MiXCR, listing each CDR3 protein once. The sample consists of 200,000 to 250,000 distinct CDR3 sequences, over 20% of them appearing once. The sample taken for sequencing was CD8+ T cells from PBMCs. These receptors came from a human donor in good health (CMV status not recorded). Some clones in this sample may be carry-over from other donors' samples.

The chain is built from TRBV20-1 and TRBJ2-2; 8 bases agree with TRBD2. Germline V gives CDR1 DFQATT, CDR2 SNEGSKA (reference sequence). The trim removed 6 bases at V and 4 bases at J, leaving 7 bases unmatched. This CDR3 comprises 14 residues. CDR3 residues: CSAPGLVLTGELFF. The CDR3 DNA reads TGCAGTGCCCCGGGACTAGTTCTCACCGGGGAGCTGTTTTTT.

This clonotype was detected ten times or more. This rearrangement joins TRBV11-2 to TRBJ2-7; 11 bases fit TRBD1. Germline-derived CDR1 and CDR2 are SGHAT and FQNNGV. Trimming cost V 4 bases and J 7 bases; bases outside gene matches: 9. The CDR3 totals 15 residues. This CDR3 reads CASSSPGTGGVEQYF. Written as DNA, the CDR3 is TGTGCCAGCAGCTCGCCCGGGACAGGGGGAGTAGAGCAGTACTTC.

This clonotype was seen only a few times. The rearrangement uses TRBV29-1 and TRBJ2-3; 10 bases line up with TRBD1. V was clipped by 3 bases and J by 6 bases; unmatched bases: 9. The CDR3 is 15 residues long. Looked up from germline, CDR1 is SQVTM and CDR2 is ANQGSEA. CDR3 protein: CSVDVGTGVGDTQYF. For the CDR3, the DNA is TGCAGCGTTGATGTAGGGACAGGGGTCGGTGATACGCAGTATTTT.

This sequence joins TRBV5-1 and TRBJ2-1, with D perhaps assigned TRBD1 or TRBD2 (5 bases each). Trimming left V 0 bases short and J 0 bases short, with 16 bases between. The CDR3 consists of 18 residues. The germline V gene encodes CDR1 SGHRS and CDR2 YFSETQ. The DNA of the CDR3 is TGCGCCAGCAGCTTGGAAAGGACGGGGCCTAGCTCCTACAATGAGCAGTTCTTC. Amino acids: CASSLERTGPSSYNEQFF.

This clonotype was detected a few times. The chain joins TRBV5-6 to TRBJ2-4, with a weak D call TRBD2 (7 bases). Germline lookup yields CDR1 SGHDT and CDR2 YYEEEE. The V end lost 0 bases, the J end lost 7 bases, and 17 bases lay between the germline ends. The CDR3 runs to 16 residues. CDR3 DNA: TGTGCCAGCAGCTTGGGTGGGGGGGGCCGGAGGAACATTCAGTACTTC. Residues: CASSLGGGGRRNIQYF. The complete variable domain, with remaining parts taken from reference TRBV5-6 and TRBJ2-4, reads DAGVTQSPTHLIKTRGQQVTLRCSPKSGHDTVSWYQQALGQGPQFIFQYYEEEERQRGNFPDRFSGHQFPNYSSELNVNALLLGDSALYLCASSLGGGGRRNIQYFGAGTRLSVL.

The rearrangement links TRBV27 to TRBJ1-1; TRBD1 is a possible D gene (5 bases). Trimming shortened V by 6 bases and J by 4 bases, and 18 bases separated the two germline ends. Germline V gene sequence: CDR1 MNHEY, CDR2 SMNVEV (reference sequence). The CDR3 sequence is 15 residues long. The CDR3 nucleotides are TGTGCCAGCAGGTCAAACGGGGGTAGGGGCACTGAAGCTTTCTTT. Translation: CASRSNGGRGTEAFF.

This clonotype was seen many times. This chain uses TRBV7-2 with TRBJ2-4, with a tentative D call TRBD2 (5 bases). The CDR3 spans 14 residues. Between the trimmed V and J ends, which lost 1 base and 8 bases, there was a span of 12 bases. Germline assignment: CDR1 SGHTA and CDR2 FQGNSA. CDR3 DNA: TGTGCCAGCAGCTTAGGGGTACAGAGGGACATTCAGTACTTC. As protein: CASSLGVQRDIQYF.

This chain connects TRBV12-3 or TRBV12-4 to TRBJ2-4; TRBD1 aligns across 8 bases. CDR3 size: 18 residues. J was trimmed by 2 bases and V by 4 bases; bases with no gene match: 13. The CDR3 region is CASSSPFGQGGTKNIQYF. DNA for the CDR3: TGTGCCAGCAGTTCCCCGTTCGGACAGGGAGGAACCAAAAACATTCAGTACTTC.

This clonotype came up many times. This chain connects TRBV28 to TRBJ2-1; either TRBD1 or TRBD2 may supply D (5 bases each). CDR3 length: 16 amino acids. V was shortened by 6 bases and J by 4 bases, with 19 bases between the two germline ends. Germline-derived CDR1 and CDR2 are MDHEN and SYDVKM. CDR3 residues: CASSLRRGPPYNEQFF. The CDR3 DNA reads as TGTGCCAGCAGCCTTAGACGGGGCCCCCCTTACAATGAGCAGTTCTTC. Filled out from reference TRBV28 and TRBJ2-1, the complete variable domain reads DVKVTQSSRYLVKRTGEKVFLECVQDMDHENMFWYRQDPGLGLRLIYFSYDVKMKEKGDIPEGYSVSREKKERFSLILESASTNQTSMYLCASSLRRGPPYNEQFFGPGTRLTVL.

This clonotype turned up a few times. This chain links TRBV7-9 with TRBJ2-3; D might be TRBD2 (6 bases). The germline gives CDR1 SEHNR, CDR2 FQNEAQ (reference sequence). V dropped 4 bases and J dropped 2 bases, with 16 bases sitting between them. The CDR3 is made up of 16 amino acids. The DNA for the CDR3 is TGTGCCAGCAGCTCCTGGTTGGCGGGGAACACAGATACGCAGTATTTT. It is translated as CASSSWLAGNTDTQYF.

This clonotype was detected many times. V gene TRBV7-9 combines with J gene TRBJ2-5; either TRBD1 or TRBD2 may fit D (5 bases each). CDR3 size: 14 residues. V lost 5 bases and J lost 5, with 15 bases in between. Per the germline V gene, CDR1 is SEHNR and CDR2 is FQNEAQ (reference sequence). The CDR3 reads CASSNPLGEETQYF. Here the CDR3 DNA reads TGTGCCAGCAGCAACCCATTGGGGGAGGAGACCCAGTACTTC.

The table lists this clonotype with many counts. The V gene is TRBV5-5, the J gene TRBJ1-6; D unresolved. The CDR3 length is 21 residues. V was clipped by 0 bases and J by 0 bases, with 22 bases between them. Germline V gene data show CDR1 as SGHKS and CDR2 as YYEKEE (reference sequence). In DNA, the CDR3 is TGTGCCAGCAGCTTGGCTTTTCGCGAGACCGTACCGAGCTCCTATAATTCACCCCTCCACTTT. This gives the protein CASSLAFRETVPSSYNSPLHF.

This clonotype was counted at least ten times. V is TRBV11-2 and J is TRBJ1-2; possible D gene TRBD1, 5 bases. Germline-derived CDR1 and CDR2 are SGHAT and FQNNGV. V lost 1 base and J 4 bases, leaving 10 bases between the germline ends. The CDR3 loop spans 14 amino acids. The CDR3 DNA sequence: TGTGCCAGCAGCTTAGTGGGGGTGGGCTATGGCTACACCTTC. It specifies CASSLVGVGYGYTF.